This TCR beta chain originates from a study of blood T cell repertoires in COVID-19. Overall study context: Whether acute or convalescent, the COVID-19 samples came from the United States, Italy and Spain.

Authors' processing steps: Estimated nucleated cell counts came from reference gene primer amplification. Generated by immunoSEQ multiplex PCR, the TCRdb table keeps only in-frame clones and is missing some. The V and J calls and clone size come from that table; D and trimming were worked out from the DNA. The data show hundreds of thousands of clones, roughly 84% seen once. CDR3 length: 11 amino acids. Germline V gives CDR1 GTSNPN, CDR2 SVGIG (reference sequence). Trimming removed 4 bases from V and 4 bases from J, with 6 bases in between. Sequenced input: peripheral blood. This sequence was found in a woman of 80 years or more with active or convalescent COVID-19. This sequence joins TRBV30 and TRBJ2-3; D call uncertain. The CDR3 spells CAWISSDTQYF. The CDR3 coding sequence is TGTGCCTGGATATCTTCAGATACGCAGTATTTT. Full variable domain (remainder filled in from reference TRBV30 and TRBJ2-3): SQTIHQWPATLVQPVGSPLSLECTVEGTSNPNLYWYRQAAGRGLQLLFYSVGIGQISSEVPQNLSASRPQDRQFILSSKKLLLSDSGFYLCAWISSDTQYFGPGTRLTVL.